The clone carrying this T cell receptor beta chain was counted a single time. The sample is drawn from a study of glioma-infiltrating T cells after dendritic cell vaccination. Time point denoted: after dendritic cell vaccination, including at tumor progression/relapse. Sequencing used immunoSEQ multiplex PCR; TCRdb keeps in-frame clones, though not all of them. The data contain roughly 87,000 clones, roughly 80% of them singletons. The trim removed 2 bases at V and 5 bases at J, leaving 5 bases unmatched. This CDR3 contains 14 residues. Germline CDR1 LNHNV, CDR2 YYDKDF (reference sequence). The sequence derives from a human donor with glioblastoma. The V gene is TRBV15, the J gene TRBJ2-7; TRBD1 matches at 8 bases. The sample here was blood, taken after dendritic cell vaccination. The CDR3 sequence: CATSRTDRGHEQYF. The DNA for the CDR3 is TGTGCCACCAGCAGAACCGACAGGGGCCACGAGCAGTACTTC.